This T cell receptor (beta chain) originates from a study of T cell repertoires in cytomegalovirus infection. TCRdb passed the reads through MiXCR, listing each CDR3 protein once. The sample has some 350,000 distinct CDR3 sequences, almost 30% seen once. V lost 1 base to trimming and J lost 6 bases; unmatched junction nucleotides: 6. Germline CDR1 and CDR2: SGHTA and FQGTGA. The CDR3 consists of 15 residues. This clonotype was detected ten times or more. Antigen: not known. Findings and caveats of the study: HLA-C-restricted CMV-specific TCR beta clonotypes prevailed in the ex vivo response.

This sequence joins TRBV7-3 and TRBJ2-3, with 8 bases identical to TRBD2. Sequencing was performed on cultured PBMCs, taken from culture after CMV antigen stimulation. This receptor was identified in a human donor in good health (CMV status not recorded). Some clones in this sample may be carry-over from other donors' samples. CDR3: CASSLRRGAGDTQYF. DNA of the CDR3: TGTGCCAGCAGCTTAAGGCGGGGGGCCGGGGATACGCAGTATTTT.